The present entry profiles one T cell receptor (beta chain) with its context. Antigen unknown. In the PCR, 60 Vbeta and 13 Jbeta primers were used. Sequenced by immunoSEQ multiplex PCR; TCRdb stores in-frame clones only, minus some. Counted here are about 140,000 clones, just under 85% occurring once; the ten biggest clones make up more than 1.5%. This specimen comes from a study of cytomegalovirus exposure and HLA in healthy donors. Study-wide findings and caveats: There were about 160 TCR beta chains listed as cytomegalovirus-associated.

V lost 4 bases to trimming and J lost 1 base; unmatched junction nucleotides: 5. Per germline, CDR1 SGHRS and CDR2 YFSETQ. The CDR3 has 15 residues. This receptor was taken from a woman aged 35 to 49 in good health and CMV-seronegative. The chain recombines TRBV5-1 with TRBJ2-3, with TRBD1 matching 8 bases. The sequenced sample was PBMCs. Written as DNA, the CDR3 is TGCGCCAGCAGCCGTATGACAGGGGGCACAGATACGCAGTATTTT. This encodes CASSRMTGGTDTQYF. The variable domain in full, with the rest retrieved from reference TRBV5-1 and TRBJ2-3, is KAGVTQTPRYLIKTRGQQVTLSCSPISGHRSVSWYQQTPGQGLQFLFEYFSETQRNKGNFPGRFSGRQFSNSRSEMNVSTLELGDSALYLCASSRMTGGTDTQYFGPGTRLTVL.